This T cell receptor (beta chain) was sequenced for a study of CD8 T cells in ankylosing spondylitis. Study results and limitations: Characteristic of ankylosing spondylitis blood, it appeared, was a TCR beta motif comprising several highly homologous variants. Disease-associated clones were reportedly significantly overrepresented in matched ankylosing spondylitis synovial fluid.

Quantitative 5'-RACE with molecular barcodes was used to make the TCR beta libraries. A single record per CDR3 protein comes from TCRdb applying MiXCR to the 5' RACE reads. The sample shows under 200,000 distinct CDR3 sequences, roughly 11% of them seen only once. Comment on this clonotype: The antigen remains undetermined. This could be a read error, since a much larger clone is one nucleotide away.

Germline CDR1 SGHAT, CDR2 FQNNGV. The CDR3 length is 14 residues. The V and J genes are TRBV11-2 and TRBJ2-5, with a weak D call TRBD2 (5 bases). The clonotype comes from a male donor with ankylosing spondylitis or in good health (not recorded which). The material sequenced was blood, either unsorted or a sorted T cell fraction (not recorded which). CDR3 region: CASSLLTGRETQCF. The CDR3 DNA follows: TGTGCCAGCAGCTTATTAACGGGAAGGGAGACCCAGTGCTTC.